This T cell receptor beta chain stems from a study of blood T cell repertoires in COVID-19. Recovered status applied to Cohort 3 donors who had two consecutive negative PCRs. It also applied to those with clearance or with symptom resolution. The table came from immunoSEQ multiplex PCR; TCRdb's copy has only in-frame clones and leaves some out. This table holds roughly 450,000 clones, roughly 88% found once. Germline V lookup: CDR1 MNHEY, CDR2 SVGAGI. Between the trimmed V and J ends, which lost 5 bases and 9 bases, there was a span of 14 bases. CDR3 length equals 14 residues. V gene TRBV6-5 combines with J gene TRBJ1-6; D is possibly TRBD1 (5 bases). The sequence was obtained from a man between 18 and 35 years old who had recovered from COVID-19. Material for sequencing was PBMCs or T cells enriched from blood (not recorded which). This CDR3 is CASSLQGVGSPLHF. The CDR3 DNA follows: TGTGCCAGCAGTCTCCAGGGTGTCGGTTCACCCCTCCACTTT.